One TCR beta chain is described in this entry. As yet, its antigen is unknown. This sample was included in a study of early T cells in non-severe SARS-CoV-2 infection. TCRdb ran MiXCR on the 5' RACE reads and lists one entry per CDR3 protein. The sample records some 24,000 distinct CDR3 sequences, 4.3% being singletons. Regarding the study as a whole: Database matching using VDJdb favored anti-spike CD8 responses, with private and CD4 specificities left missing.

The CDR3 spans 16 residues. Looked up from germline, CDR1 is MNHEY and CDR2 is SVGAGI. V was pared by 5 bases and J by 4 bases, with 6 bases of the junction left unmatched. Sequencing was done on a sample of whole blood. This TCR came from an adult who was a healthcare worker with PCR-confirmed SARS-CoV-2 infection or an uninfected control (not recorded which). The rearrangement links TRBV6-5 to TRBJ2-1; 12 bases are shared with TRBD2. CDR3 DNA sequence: TGTGCCAGCAGTCAACTAGCGGGGGGAGCATACAATGAGCAGTTCTTC. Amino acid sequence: CASSQLAGGAYNEQFF.